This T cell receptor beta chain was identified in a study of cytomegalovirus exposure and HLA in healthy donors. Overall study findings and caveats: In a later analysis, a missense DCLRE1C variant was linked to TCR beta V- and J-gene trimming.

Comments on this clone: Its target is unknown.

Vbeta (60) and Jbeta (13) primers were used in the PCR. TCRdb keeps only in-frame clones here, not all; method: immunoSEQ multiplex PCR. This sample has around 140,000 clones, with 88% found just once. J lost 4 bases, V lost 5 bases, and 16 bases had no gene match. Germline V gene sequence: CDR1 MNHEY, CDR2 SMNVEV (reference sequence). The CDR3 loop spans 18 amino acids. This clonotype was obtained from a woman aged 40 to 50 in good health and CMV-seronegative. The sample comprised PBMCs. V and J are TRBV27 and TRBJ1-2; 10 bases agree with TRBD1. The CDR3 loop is CASSPLGQGWSGSYGYTF. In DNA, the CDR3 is TGTGCCAGCAGTCCCTTGGGACAGGGGTGGTCCGGGTCCTATGGCTACACCTTC.